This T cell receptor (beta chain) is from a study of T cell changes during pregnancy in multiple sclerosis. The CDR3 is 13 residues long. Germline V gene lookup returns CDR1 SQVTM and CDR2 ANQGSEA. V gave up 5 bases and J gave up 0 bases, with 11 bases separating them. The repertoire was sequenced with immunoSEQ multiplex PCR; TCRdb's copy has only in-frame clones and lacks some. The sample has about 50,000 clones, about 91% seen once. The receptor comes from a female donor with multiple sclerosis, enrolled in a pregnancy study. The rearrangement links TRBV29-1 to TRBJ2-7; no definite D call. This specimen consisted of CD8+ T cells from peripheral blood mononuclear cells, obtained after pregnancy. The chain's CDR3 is CSVWLVSSYEQYF. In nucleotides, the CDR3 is TGCAGCGTTTGGCTGGTAAGCTCCTACGAGCAGTACTTC.